This TCR beta chain was captured in a study of blood T cell repertoires in COVID-19. For the study at large: There were acute and convalescent COVID-19 samples, and they came from the United States, Italy and Spain. PBMCs, B-cell-depleted T cells, or T cells were the source of the cDNA or gDNA that made up the material.

This CDR3 spans 15 amino acids. Germline lookup yields CDR1 SGHTA and CDR2 FQGNSA. V gave up 5 bases and J gave up 8 bases; unmatched junction bases: 14. Per the original methods: Nucleated cell counts were estimated from reference gene primer amplification. Assay: immunoSEQ multiplex PCR; the TCRdb copy retains only in-frame clones and omits some. That table gives V, J and clone size, and the DNA gave D and trimming. The table lists some 220,000 clones, approximately 80% of them singletons, with roughly 5% in the top ten. V is TRBV7-2 and J is TRBJ1-2, with 7 bases fitting TRBD1. The sequence derives from a woman between 55 and 75 years old who had recovered from COVID-19. Sequencing was carried out using peripheral blood. CDR3 region: CASSPGTAIWYGYTF. The CDR3 DNA reads as TGTGCCAGCAGCCCCGGGACAGCTATATGGTACGGCTACACCTTC.